This T cell receptor beta chain emerged from a study of CD4 and CD8 cells across lung adenocarcinoma regions. Samples came from patients with localized non-small cell lung adenocarcinoma. TCRdb re-analysed the PCR reads in MiXCR, keeping a single row per CDR3 protein. The sample gives under 20,000 distinct CDR3 sequences, 51% of which show up once; 50% to 60% is in the top ten. CDR1 ENHRY and CDR2 SYGVKD come from the germline V gene. Between the trimmed V and J ends, which lost 10 bases and 4 bases, there was a span of 10 bases. The CDR3 totals 11 residues. The V and J genes are TRBV10-3 and TRBJ1-1, with D uncertain. Sequenced material: CD8+ T cells from the center of a lung tumor. The receptor was derived from a female donor with lung adenocarcinoma. The CD4 and CD8 labels of this study may be unreliable. CDR3 sequence reads: CATWWTTEAFF. In DNA form, the CDR3 reads TGTGCCACCTGGTGGACCACTGAAGCTTTCTTT.